This passage covers 8 T cell receptor beta chains from one sample sequenced in a study of cytomegalovirus exposure and HLA in healthy donors. The PCR had 60 Vbeta and 13 Jbeta primers. The method was immunoSEQ multiplex PCR; TCRdb's version includes in-frame clones alone and lacks a portion of them. The sample lists around 69,000 clones; over 60% were seen once. The sequencing sample was made of PBMCs. Every receptor here comes from a man aged 35 to 55 in good health and CMV-seropositive.

In its sample, this clone was seen once. The chain links TRBV11-2 to TRBJ1-4; D uncertain. V lost 2 bases to trimming and J lost 3 bases, with 10 bases between them. CDR1 SGHAT and CDR2 FQNNGV come from the germline V gene. The CDR3 is made up of 15 amino acids. In DNA form, the CDR3 reads TGTGCCAGCAGCTTATATTGGACTTCTAATGAAAAACTGTTTTTT. Translation: CASSLYWTSNEKLFF.

The chain has TRBV5-1 and TRBJ2-7; tentative D call: TRBD2 (5 bases). The CDR3 length is 15 residues. Germline V gene data show CDR1 as SGHRS and CDR2 as YFSETQ. Trimming cost V 1 base and J 0 bases, with 11 bases left between them. CDR3 nucleotide sequence: TGCGCCAGCAGCTTGTTGTCCGAGGGCTCCTACGAGCAGTACTTC. Its translation is CASSLLSEGSYEQYF.

The chain combines TRBV30 with TRBJ2-1, with TRBD2 as a possible D gene (6 bases). CDR3 size: 14 residues. Looked up from germline, CDR1 is GTSNPN and CDR2 is SVGIG (reference sequence). Trimming removed 7 bases from V and 2 bases from J, with 15 bases in between. The CDR3 DNA sequence: TGTGCCTTGCACCGGGGCGGGACCTACAATGAGCAGTTCTTC. Its translation: CALHRGGTYNEQFF.

The V gene is TRBV7-9, the J gene TRBJ2-5; 11 nucleotides line up with TRBD1. Per germline, CDR1 SEHNR and CDR2 FQNEAQ (reference sequence). The CDR3 is made up of 16 amino acids. V shed 2 bases, J shed 4 bases, and the junction held 6 bases outside the gene matches. CDR3 DNA: TGTGCCAGCAGCTTACAGGGACAGGGGGTATCAGAGACCCAGTACTTC. Translating gives CASSLQGQGVSETQYF.

The chain couples TRBV29-1 to TRBJ2-2, with no clear D. Germline V CDR1 and CDR2: SQVTM, ANQGSEA. The CDR3 is 14 amino acids. V was pared by 3 bases and J by 2 bases, with 10 bases between. The CDR3 protein is CSVERQLNTGELFF. CDR3 DNA sequence: TGCAGCGTTGAGAGACAATTAAACACCGGGGAGCTGTTTTTT.

This clone was detected a few times. The chain combines TRBV7-2 with TRBJ2-3, with 9 positions matching TRBD2. V dropped 4 bases and J dropped 3; count of bases not matched to a gene: 11. Per the germline V gene, CDR1 is SGHTA and CDR2 is FQGNSA. The CDR3 extends over 17 amino acids. The CDR3 sequence is CASSYNPGLALTDTQYF. The CDR3, as DNA: TGTGCCAGCAGCTATAACCCGGGACTAGCCTTGACAGATACGCAGTATTTT.

This chain joins TRBV5-6 and TRBJ2-3; no clear D. The CDR3 is 16 amino acids. CDR1 and CDR2 from the germline V gene are SGHDT and YYEEEE. Trimming cost V 4 bases and J 0 bases, with 15 bases left between them. DNA of the CDR3: TGTGCCAGCAGCATCCTAACAGCCGCTAGCACAGATACGCAGTATTTT. Protein sequence: CASSILTAASTDTQYF.

The genes are TRBV15 and TRBJ1-4, with 8 positions matching TRBD1. The CDR3 sequence is 16 residues long. CDR1 and CDR2 from the germline V gene are LNHNV and YYDKDF (reference sequence). The ends lost 2 bases at V and 1 base at J; junction bases unmatched: 3. CDR3 amino acids: CATSRPGQGTNEKLFF. CDR3 in DNA: TGTGCCACCAGCAGACCCGGACAGGGAACTAATGAAAAACTGTTTTTT.